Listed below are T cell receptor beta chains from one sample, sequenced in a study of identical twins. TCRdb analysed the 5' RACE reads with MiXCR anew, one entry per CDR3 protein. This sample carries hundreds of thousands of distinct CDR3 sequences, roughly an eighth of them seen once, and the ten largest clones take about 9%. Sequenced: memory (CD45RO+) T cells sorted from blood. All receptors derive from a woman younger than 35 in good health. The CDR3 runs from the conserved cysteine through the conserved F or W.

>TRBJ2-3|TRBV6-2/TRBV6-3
CASTRDRVDTQYF
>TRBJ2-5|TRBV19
CASSMRWQETQYF
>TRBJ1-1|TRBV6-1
CASRPIGTGGGGTEAFF
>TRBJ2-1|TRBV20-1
CSASGAGIYNEQFF
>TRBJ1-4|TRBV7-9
CASRPQGALGKLFF
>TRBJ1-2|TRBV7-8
CASSSRQPYGYTF
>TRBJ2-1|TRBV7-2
CASRLRPSGRNEQFF
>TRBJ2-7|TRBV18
CASSPTVYEQYF
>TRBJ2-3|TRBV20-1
CSAKLAIGTDTQYF
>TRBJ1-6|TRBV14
CASSRQGGNSPLHF
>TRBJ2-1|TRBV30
CACRGPRSSGIGSGYNEQFF
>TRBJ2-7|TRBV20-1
CSASGAFYEQYF
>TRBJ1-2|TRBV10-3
CAISGNRGYGYTF
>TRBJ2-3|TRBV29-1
CSVAARTSTDTQYF
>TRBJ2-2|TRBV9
CASSQSSANTGELFF
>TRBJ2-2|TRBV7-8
CASSSWAGGGTGELFF
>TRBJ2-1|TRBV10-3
CAISEAGGPSEQFF
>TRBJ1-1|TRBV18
CASSPSIGGAAEAFF
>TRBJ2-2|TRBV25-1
CASSEYSGGMNTGELFF
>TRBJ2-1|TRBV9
CASSDDRGYYNEQFF
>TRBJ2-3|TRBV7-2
CASSRIPGRSHTSTQYF
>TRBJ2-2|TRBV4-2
CASSLRGLTGELFF
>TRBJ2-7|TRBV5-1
CASSVYRLAYEQYF
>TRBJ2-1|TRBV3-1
CACERSSGGPNEQFF
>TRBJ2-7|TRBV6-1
CASVGLAGTYEQYF
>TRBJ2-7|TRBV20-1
CSASGLAGQYF
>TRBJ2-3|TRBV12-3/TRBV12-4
CASSFSPKRTDTQYF
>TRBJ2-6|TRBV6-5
CASSYLGGGANVLTF
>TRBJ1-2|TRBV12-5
CASGLGGAGVYGYTF
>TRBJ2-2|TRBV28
CASSFPGQRTGELFF
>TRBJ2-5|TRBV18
CASSPVMEETQYF
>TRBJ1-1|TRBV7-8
CASSLDTGRVTEAFF
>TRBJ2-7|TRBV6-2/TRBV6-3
CASSDAYEQYF
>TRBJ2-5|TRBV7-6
CASSLGLAGVLRETQYF
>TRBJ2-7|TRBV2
CASRVAGGSHEQYF
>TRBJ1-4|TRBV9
CASSGRGNEKLFF
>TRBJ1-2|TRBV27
CASSSQTQQGARGDGYTF
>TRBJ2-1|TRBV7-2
CASSETSGGTYNEQFF
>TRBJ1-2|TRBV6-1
CASSTRVTGNYGYTF
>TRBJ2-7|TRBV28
CASSLPPGSGGDEQYF
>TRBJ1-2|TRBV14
CASSLAREYGYTF
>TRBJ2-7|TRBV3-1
CASSQDGRDEQYF
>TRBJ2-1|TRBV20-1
CSARDPRLAPSNEQFF
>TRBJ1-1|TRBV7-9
CASSWDSEAFF
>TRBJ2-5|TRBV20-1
CSAIGNEAQYF
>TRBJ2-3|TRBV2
CASNGFRGADTQYF
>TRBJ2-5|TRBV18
CASSPVGRETQYF
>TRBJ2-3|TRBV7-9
CASSPGLAGGDTQYF
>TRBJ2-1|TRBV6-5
CASSGRGSFYNEQFF
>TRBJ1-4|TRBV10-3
CAISAGTRAEKLFF